One sample yielded the 27 T cell receptor beta chains listed below, sequenced in a study of PD-1 blockade in classical Hodgkin lymphoma. Time point indicated: cycle 4 day 1 (C4D1), after 5 to 7 weeks of nivolumab. Each patient experienced a relapse that followed autologous stem cell transplantation, and brentuximab vedotin exposure varied. Sequenced by immunoSEQ multiplex PCR; TCRdb stores in-frame clones only, minus some. Of about 7,600 clones in the sample, approximately 80% were seen once. Specimen: peripheral blood mononuclear cells (PBMCs), collected before the fourth cycle of nivolumab. The receptor set was obtained from a human donor with classical Hodgkin lymphoma.

For the CDR3, the DNA is TGTGCCAGCAGTTTATCCGGCGGGGGGGCCGCGAACACCGGGGAGCTGTTTTTT. It yields the protein CASSLSGGGAANTGELFF. This rearrangement joins TRBV27 to TRBJ2-2; 9 bases are a match to TRBD2. The germline CDR1 and CDR2 sequences are MNHEY and SMNVEV (reference sequence). The CDR3 loop spans 18 amino acids. V lost 0 bases to trimming and J lost 0 bases; unmatched junction nucleotides: 5.

J is TRBJ1-5 and V is TRBV7-2; 8 nucleotides match TRBD1. The J segment lost 7 bases and the V segment lost 1 base, leaving 6 bases of the junction unmatched. Per germline, CDR1 SGHTA and CDR2 FQGNSA. The CDR3 has 15 amino acids. Here the CDR3 DNA reads TGTGCCAGCAGCTTAGAGGACAGGGATGACCAGCCCCAGCATTTT. As protein: CASSLEDRDDQPQHF.

The chain is built from TRBV2 and TRBJ2-5; D is unresolved. Germline V CDR1 and CDR2: SNHLY, FYNNEI. CDR3 length: 11 residues. The V end was cut by 3 bases, the J end by 5 bases, with 4 bases between. The chain's CDR3 is CASSDWETQYF. The CDR3 DNA follows: TGTGCCAGCAGTGACTGGGAGACCCAGTACTTC.

This chain uses TRBV10-1 with TRBJ2-7; 9 positions match TRBD1. Trimming took 4 bases from V and 5 from J; bases not matched to a gene: 9. Germline V gene sequence: CDR1 WNHNN, CDR2 SYGVQD (reference sequence). The CDR3 contains 15 residues. CDR3 amino acids: CASSARLTGGNEQYF. Written as DNA, the CDR3 is TGCGCCAGCAGTGCCCGACTGACAGGGGGGAACGAGCAGTACTTC.

The chain uses TRBV5-1 and TRBJ2-1, with TRBD1 matching 12 bases. CDR1 and CDR2 from the germline V gene are SGHRS and YFSETQ. J lost 6 bases, V lost 2 bases, and 6 bases had no gene match. The CDR3 loop spans 16 amino acids. CDR3 region: CASSLGDRGRVNEQFF. CDR3 in DNA: TGCGCCAGCAGCTTAGGGGACAGGGGGCGCGTCAATGAGCAGTTCTTC.

The rearrangement joins TRBV11-2 to TRBJ2-3, with TRBD1 matching over 10 bases. The V gene end was trimmed by 4 bases and the J gene end by 5 bases; junction bases not matched to a gene: 6. Germline CDR1 reads SGHAT; CDR2 reads FQNNGV. CDR3 length: 15 residues. CDR3 sequence reads: CASSSDRGRRDTQYF. In DNA form, the CDR3 reads TGTGCCAGCAGCTCAGACAGGGGGCGCCGAGATACGCAGTATTTT.

V gene TRBV5-1 combines with J gene TRBJ1-4; possible D gene TRBD1, 5 bases. V was clipped by 4 bases and J by 5 bases, with 18 bases between them. The CDR3 is 16 amino acids. Germline CDR1 and CDR2: SGHRS and YFSETQ. The CDR3 here is CASSRGTGPGNEKLFF. The DNA of the CDR3 is TGCGCCAGCAGCCGCGGCACGGGACCGGGAAATGAAAAACTGTTTTTT.

The J gene is TRBJ1-1, the V gene TRBV15, with 8 bases matching TRBD1. There are 12 residues in the CDR3. J gave up 4 bases and V 10 bases, and 5 bases lay outside the gene matches. The V gene's germline CDR1 is LNHNV and CDR2 YYDKDF (reference sequence). This CDR3 reads CASRGPSTEAFF. The CDR3, as DNA: TGTGCCAGCAGGGGGCCGTCCACTGAAGCTTTCTTT.

The chain combines TRBV4-2 with TRBJ2-3; D is unclear. The length of the CDR3 is 14 residues. Germline V gene data show CDR1 as LGHNA and CDR2 as YNFKEQ. The V end was cut by 0 bases, the J end by 1 base, with 5 bases between. DNA of the CDR3: TGTGCCAGCAGCCAAGAGGTGCGCACAGATACGCAGTATTTT. Protein: CASSQEVRTDTQYF.

By share, this clone ranks as medium-sized (0.01 to 0.1%). The chain recombines TRBV6-5 with TRBJ1-5; 7 bases align to TRBD1. The V gene's germline CDR1 is MNHEY and CDR2 SVGAGI. The V and J ends lost 5 bases and 4 bases, in that order; junction bases with no gene match: 5. The CDR3 is 14 amino acids. CDR3 amino acids: CASSPGQKNQPQHF. DNA for the CDR3: TGTGCCAGCAGTCCGGGACAGAAGAATCAGCCCCAGCATTTT.

The V and J genes are TRBV5-1 and TRBJ1-6; D uncertain. V lost 0 bases and J lost 14, with 15 bases in between. The CDR3 has 14 amino acids. Germline-derived CDR1 and CDR2 are SGHRS and YFSETQ. The CDR3 loop is CASSLGGEASALHF. CDR3 in DNA: TGCGCCAGCAGCTTGGGAGGTGAGGCTTCGGCCCTCCACTTT.

The rearrangement joins TRBV28 to TRBJ2-7; TRBD1 matches at 9 bases. The V and J ends lost 1 base and 5 bases, in that order; junction bases with no gene match: 6. The germline V gene has CDR1 MDHEN and CDR2 SYDVKM. The CDR3 contains 15 residues. CDR3 DNA sequence: TGTGCCAGCAGTTTATTTGGGACAGGGAGCCACGAGCAGTACTTC. Translation gives CASSLFGTGSHEQYF.

This chain links TRBV15 with TRBJ2-1; weak D call: TRBD2 (5 bases). The CDR3 has 15 amino acids. The germline V gene encodes CDR1 LNHNV and CDR2 YYDKDF (reference sequence). Between the trimmed V and J ends, which lost 5 bases and 3 bases, there was a span of 14 bases. The CDR3 sequence: CATSSREGGYNEQFF. The CDR3 DNA reads TGTGCCACCAGCTCTAGGGAAGGAGGCTACAATGAGCAGTTCTTC.

The chain has TRBV2 and TRBJ1-1; D uncertain. CDR1 is SNHLY and CDR2 is FYNNEI in the germline V gene. V was cut by 8 bases and J by 2 bases, with 6 bases left in between. The CDR3 runs to 11 residues. Written as DNA, the CDR3 is TGTGCCAGCGGCAGTAACACTGAAGCTTTCTTT. Protein: CASGSNTEAFF.

The chain uses TRBV19 and TRBJ2-5; possible D gene TRBD2, 5 bases. Trimming cost V 3 bases and J 7 bases, with 12 bases left between them. Germline assignment: CDR1 LNHDA and CDR2 SQIVND (reference sequence). CDR3 size: 13 residues. This CDR3 is CASSIAGLGTQYF. As DNA, the CDR3 is TGTGCCAGTAGTATTGCGGGCTTGGGGACCCAGTACTTC.

The chain combines TRBV9 with TRBJ1-6, with a weak D call TRBD1 (6 bases). Trimming stripped 4 bases from V and 6 bases from J, with 17 bases between. CDR3 length: 16 residues. Germline loops: CDR1 SGDLS, CDR2 YYNGEE. The CDR3 DNA is TGTGCCAGCAGCCCGGGGGGGGGCTCGGGTAATTCACCCCTCCACTTT. Residues: CASSPGGGSGNSPLHF.

J is TRBJ1-2 and V is TRBV6-5; 7 bases line up with TRBD1. The CDR3 has 13 amino acids. Germline V CDR1 and CDR2: MNHEY, SVGAGI. The junction had 6 bases not matched to a gene; V was cut back by 5 bases and J by 6 bases. DNA for the CDR3: TGTGCCAGCAGTAATTCCGGGACAGATGGCTACACCTTC. The encoded protein is CASSNSGTDGYTF.

This clone came up a few times. The chain's CDR3 is CASLRGGSFTDTQYF. The CDR3 DNA reads TGTGCCAGCCTCCGTGGGGGGAGCTTCACAGATACGCAGTATTTT. This sequence joins TRBV28 and TRBJ2-3; a weak D match, TRBD2 (6 bases). This CDR3 contains 15 residues. Per the germline V gene, CDR1 is MDHEN and CDR2 is SYDVKM. Trimming removed 8 bases from V and 2 bases from J, with 17 bases in between.

This chain uses TRBV5-1 with TRBJ1-2; D is possibly TRBD1 (5 bases). The germline V and J ends were trimmed by 3 bases and 4 bases, with 16 bases remaining between them. The CDR3 totals 15 residues. The germline CDR1 and CDR2 sequences are SGHRS and YFSETQ. For the CDR3, the DNA is TGCGCCAGCAGCTCAGGACACTCGACCCCCTATGGCTACACCTTC. Amino acids: CASSSGHSTPYGYTF. The full variable domain, with the rest looked up from reference TRBV5-1 and TRBJ1-2, is KAGVTQTPRYLIKTRGQQVTLSCSPISGHRSVSWYQQTPGQGLQFLFEYFSETQRNKGNFPGRFSGRQFSNSRSEMNVSTLELGDSALYLCASSSGHSTPYGYTFGSGTRLTVV.

This clone appeared once. The chain links TRBV27 to TRBJ2-1; 7 positions match TRBD2. CDR1 MNHEY and CDR2 SMNVEV come from the germline V gene (reference sequence). The CDR3 contains 16 residues. V shed 0 bases and J 2 bases; nucleotides not matched to a gene: 4. The CDR3 sequence: CASSLSSSGAYNEQFF. CDR3 DNA sequence: TGTGCCAGCAGTTTATCGTCCAGCGGGGCCTACAATGAGCAGTTCTTC.

The table lists this clone with a count of one. V is TRBV28 and J is TRBJ1-1; a weak D match, TRBD1 (6 bases). The germline V gene has CDR1 MDHEN and CDR2 SYDVKM. There are 16 residues in the CDR3. Trimming removed 4 bases at V and 1 base at J, with 16 bases between. Here the CDR3 reads CASSSRRLDRNTEAFF. The CDR3 region has the DNA TGTGCCAGCAGTTCTAGGCGGTTGGACAGGAACACTGAAGCTTTCTTT. The whole variable domain, filled in from reference TRBV28 and TRBJ1-1, reads DVKVTQSSRYLVKRTGEKVFLECVQDMDHENMFWYRQDPGLGLRLIYFSYDVKMKEKGDIPEGYSVSREKKERFSLILESASTNQTSMYLCASSSRRLDRNTEAFFGQGTRLTVV.

The J gene is TRBJ2-7, the V gene TRBV6-1; D is uncertain. CDR1 and CDR2 (germline): MNHNS, SASEGT. The CDR3 consists of 12 residues. V was cut by 2 bases and J by 4 bases, with 6 bases left in between. The CDR3 coding sequence is TGTGCCAGCAGTGAATTCGGGTACGAGCAGTACTTC. It codes for CASSEFGYEQYF.

The chain employs TRBV10-2 and TRBJ1-6, with 7 bases fitting TRBD1. Per the germline V gene, CDR1 is WSHSY and CDR2 is SAAADI. This CDR3 is built from 15 residues. The ends lost 2 bases at V and 5 bases at J; junction bases unmatched: 3. The CDR3 sequence: CASSEPGTDNSPLHF. Here the CDR3 DNA reads TGCGCCAGCAGTGAGCCCGGGACAGATAATTCACCCCTCCACTTT.

This sequence joins TRBV30 and TRBJ2-7; D possibly matches TRBD1 or TRBD2 (5 bases each). The CDR3 covers 15 residues. V lost 2 bases to trimming and J lost 0 bases, with 14 bases between them. Germline CDR1 reads GTSNPN; CDR2 reads SVGIG (reference sequence). The CDR3 DNA sequence: TGTGCCTGGAGTCCCCCCGGGGCCCTCTCCTACGAGCAGTACTTC. This codes for CAWSPPGALSYEQYF.

The chain uses TRBV5-1 and TRBJ2-5, with TRBD2 matching 9 bases. This CDR3 is built from 14 residues. Germline V CDR1 and CDR2: SGHRS, YFSETQ. Germline trimming cut 4 bases from V and 2 bases from J; bases unmatched to any gene: 3. In DNA form, the CDR3 reads TGCGCCAGCAGCCTGACTAGCGGACAAGAGACCCAGTACTTC. Residues: CASSLTSGQETQYF.

This clone has more than one count but fewer than ten. This sequence joins TRBV19 and TRBJ1-1, with D unclear. Germline CDR1 and CDR2: LNHDA and SQIVND (reference sequence). The CDR3 totals 15 residues. Trimming took off 1 base at V and 1 base at J, with 10 bases between the two ends. Written as DNA, the CDR3 is TGTGCCAGTAGTATAGCGACATTAACGAACACTGAAGCTTTCTTT. Translated, it gives CASSIATLTNTEAFF. Combining the CDR3 with reference TRBV19 and TRBJ1-1 gives the whole variable domain DGGITQSPKYLFRKEGQNVTLSCEQNLNHDAMYWYRQDPGQGLRLIYYSQIVNDFQKGDIAEGYSVSREKKESFPLTVTSAQKNPTAFYLCASSIATLTNTEAFFGQGTRLTVV.

This rearrangement joins TRBV27 to TRBJ2-1, with 14 nucleotides matching TRBD2. CDR3 size: 15 residues. V shed 6 bases and J 8 bases; nucleotides not matched to a gene: 6. The germline CDR1 and CDR2 sequences are MNHEY and SMNVEV (reference sequence). CDR3 sequence reads: CASRGTSGSPYEQFF. CDR3 nucleotide sequence: TGTGCCAGCAGAGGGACTAGCGGGAGTCCCTATGAGCAGTTCTTC.